This T cell receptor (beta chain) is drawn from a study of cytomegalovirus exposure and HLA in healthy donors. The germline gives CDR1 SGHTA, CDR2 FQGNSA. Between the trimmed V and J ends, which lost 5 bases and 7 bases, there was a span of 20 bases. The CDR3 loop spans 15 amino acids. Primers included in the PCR were 60 Vbeta and 13 Jbeta primers. Profiling relied on immunoSEQ multiplex PCR, and the TCRdb table lists in-frame clones only, not all of them. Among about 200,000 clones listed, 82% were seen once. Study-wide results and caveats: In a later analysis, productive TCRs from donors in an Asian-associated ancestry cluster reportedly carried fewer N-insertions than the cohort mean.

Comments on this clone: The antigen remains undetermined.

The sample consisted of PBMCs. This sequence joins TRBV7-2 and TRBJ1-2; no reliable D call. This receptor was taken from a boy aged 2 to 10 in good health and CMV-seronegative. CDR3 nucleotide sequence: TGTGCCAGCAGCCCCGGACTGCTCAACCGCGGTGGCTACACCTTC. Its protein product is CASSPGLLNRGGYTF.